This T cell receptor (beta chain) derives from a study of blood T cell repertoires in COVID-19. Turning to the study itself: The United States, Italy and Spain provided the acute and convalescent COVID-19 samples. Sample material is recorded as cDNA or gDNA derived from T cells, B-cell-depleted T cells, or PBMCs.

This CDR3 contains 13 residues. V lost 5 bases and J lost 13, with 15 bases in between. Germline V gene sequence: CDR1 MNHEY, CDR2 SVGAGI. Under the authors' procedure: Reference gene primer amplification in the assay estimated nucleated cell counts. Repertoires were generated with immunoSEQ multiplex PCR, while TCRdb's copy carries only in-frame clones and drops some. The V and J calls and clone size come from that table; D and trimming were worked out from the DNA. This repertoire shows about 89,000 clones, about 87% found once; its top ten account for over 0.35%. Sequencing was performed on peripheral blood. The chain has TRBV6-5 and TRBJ1-6; D is perhaps TRBD1 (6 bases). The receptor comes from a man in his 60s with acute or convalescent COVID-19. As DNA, the CDR3 is TGTGCCAGCAGTATTAACAGGGATCACCCCCTCCACTTT. Protein sequence: CASSINRDHPLHF.